This TCR beta chain was captured by sequencing in a study of T cells in Graves' hyperthyroidism and ophthalmopathy. A Clinical Activity Score of at least 3, a NOSPECS grade of at least 4 and a duration under 3 months were recorded in the ophthalmopathy patients. This clonotype occurred many times. From RNA transcripts, TCR beta CDR3 regions were amplified. An initial round of RT-PCR targeting the TCR CDR3 relied on the HTBI primer set. TCRdb ran MiXCR on the multiplex PCR reads and lists one entry per CDR3 protein. This sample has 300,000 to 500,000 distinct CDR3 sequences, with 11% to 15% found just once. Germline assignment: CDR1 LNHNV and CDR2 YYDKDF (reference sequence). The CDR3 consists of 14 residues. The V gene end was trimmed by 4 bases and the J gene end by 0 bases; junction bases not matched to a gene: 3.

The V gene is TRBV15, the J gene TRBJ2-7; 7 positions agree with TRBD2. Specimen: blood. The TCR originated in a man aged 50 to 59 with Graves' ophthalmopathy. The CDR3 sequence: CATSKRTSSYEQYF. The CDR3 DNA reads TGTGCCACCAGCAAAAGGACTAGCTCCTACGAGCAGTACTTC. Based on the CDR3 plus reference TRBV15 and TRBJ2-7, the full variable domain is DAMVIQNPRYQVTQFGKPVTLSCSQTLNHNVMYWYQQKSSQAPKLLFHYYDKDFNNEADTPDNFQSRRPNTSFCFLDIRSPGLGDTAMYLCATSKRTSSYEQYFGPGTRLTVT.